This T cell receptor beta chain came from a study of control samples from healthy donors and cancer patients. Trimming shortened V by 1 base and J by 0 bases, and 20 bases separated the two germline ends. The CDR3 spans 20 residues. CDR1 and CDR2 from the germline V gene are SGHRS and YFSETQ. Data came from immunoSEQ multiplex PCR; TCRdb stores just in-frame clones and leaves some out. The sample consists of about 140,000 clones, 94% of them appearing once. What was sequenced was blood. The TCR comes from a man aged 40-49 years in good health. V gene TRBV5-1 combines with J gene TRBJ2-6; TRBD1 might be the D (6 bases). CDR3 amino acids: CASSLLGHTRLSSGANVLTF. The DNA of the CDR3 is TGCGCCAGCAGCTTGTTGGGACACACAAGGTTATCCTCTGGGGCCAACGTCCTGACTTTC.